The entry below describes one T cell receptor (beta chain). The specificity of this receptor is unknown. Nothing much larger sits one base from this clone, and base qualities are not available. The record originates from a study of identical twins (dated by TCRdb to 2016 to 2017). Broadly, across the study: TCR alpha and beta repertoires from monozygotic twins, unrelated adults of various ages and cord blood were deep-sequenced to test whether fetal clonotypes persist. Replicate twin experiments were performed at different times using different library preparation protocols to rule out contamination.

Library preparation employed 5' RACE. The sequencing machine was an Illumina HiSeq 2000. A universal primer binding site was introduced by template switching, and a unique molecular identifier was present in the final cDNA, enabling accurate counting of TCR cDNA molecules. Specific primers in the conserved constant-segment region were used to synthesize first-strand cDNA for TCR alpha and beta chains. To control for contamination, each cDNA library was double barcoded with a SMART-Mk sample barcode plus Illumina barcodes. TruSeq adapter sequences, together with Illumina sample barcodes, were added in two successive PCR steps. The Illumina HiSeq platform was used with custom primers to sequence TCR alpha and beta cDNA libraries. The study's own analysis went as follows. MiGEC was used to process raw reads and extract unique molecular identifiers, and MiXCR was used to find CDR3 positions. Recombination models were inferred per individual with the repgenHMM and IGoR tools using an EM algorithm. Shared clonotype analysis was performed with the tcR package in R, normalizing sharing by the product of cloneset sizes. To study raw recombination free of thymic and clonal selection effects, out-of-frame nonproductive sequences were analyzed. TCRdb reanalyzed the raw reads on its own, using fastp at Q25 for trimming and MiXCR for clone calling, and kept in-frame beta chains. Entries that share a CDR3 protein sequence are merged under the most common genes and DNA. These V and J calls originate from TCRdb's pipeline instead of the authors' own analysis. The table for this sample lists 1.5 million to 2 million distinct CDR3 sequences; less than 35% of them were counted only once. The leading ten clones occupy 0.27% of the sample.

The paper as a whole reports these results and caveats: A weaker excess of twin sharing was found in beta out-of-frame sequences because the signal-to-noise ratio was lowered by fewer shared sequences. Because the same donors could not be followed over many years, the conclusions relied on cross-sectional statistical analysis. Out-of-frame TCR alpha sharing in monozygotic twins was systematically underestimated by recombination models, whereas sharing between unrelated individuals was in agreement with the recombination models. Compared with coincidental sharing between unrelated individuals, out-of-frame TCR alpha sequences shared between twins had an excess of sequences with low generation probability. Invariant T cells such as MAIT and iNKT could partly confound zero-insertion analyses, although diverse VJ usage argued against such confounding for most clonotypes. Fewer insertions were carried by abundant cord blood beta clonotypes; a weaker similar trend was observed in young adult naive repertoires, while no such trend was observed in memory repertoires.

Every donor was a healthy Caucasian. The TCR was taken from a newborn girl in good health. Input material: cord blood.

The nucleotide sequence is TGTGCCAGCAGTCCCCAGGGAGCGGGAGAGTACAATGAGCAGTACTTC. It codes for CASSPQGAGEYNEQYF. The rearrangement joined TRBV27 to TRBJ2-1, with 8 bases aligning to TRBD2. The J call may be faulty, since TRBJ2-7 better matches the DNA end. Per the germline V gene (reference sequence), MNHEY is the CDR1 and SMNVEV is the CDR2. From its cysteine to its phenylalanine, the CDR3 spans 16 amino acids. The read is trimmed to its CDR3 DNA, 48 bases read in frame from base 1.